The clone carrying this TCR beta chain turned up a few times. What it recognizes is unknown. These data are taken from a study of T-cell memory formation after mild COVID-19. Study-level findings and limits: There was a balanced CD4/CD8 profile in clones contracting day 15 to 85, and later expanders leaned CD4+. In pre-infection memory, a portion of responding clones appeared, which suggested that cross-reactive memory joined. SARS-CoV-2 specificity was not confirmed for second-wave clones peaking on day 37.

V was trimmed by 0 bases and J by 6 bases, leaving 12 bases between them. Germline assignment: CDR1 ENHRY and CDR2 SYGVKD. The CDR3 runs to 14 residues. Using constant-segment primers, 5'RACE produced TCR alpha and TCR beta cDNA libraries carrying sample barcodes and UMIs. From the 5' RACE reads, TCRdb called clonotypes with MiXCR, one entry per CDR3 protein. Found here are about half a million distinct CDR3 sequences, approximately 18% of them singletons; the top ten hold 10% to 15%. The chain uses TRBV10-3 and TRBJ2-7; a possible D gene is TRBD2 (5 bases). The sample comprised PBMCs or a T cell subset sorted from them (not recorded which). The source of this sequence is an adult woman who had mild COVID-19 (a few samples of this study predate the infection). Cell type and time point are not known. CDR3 amino acids: CAISESKRVSEQYF. The CDR3 coding sequence is TGTGCCATCAGTGAGTCAAAGAGGGTGAGCGAGCAGTACTTC.